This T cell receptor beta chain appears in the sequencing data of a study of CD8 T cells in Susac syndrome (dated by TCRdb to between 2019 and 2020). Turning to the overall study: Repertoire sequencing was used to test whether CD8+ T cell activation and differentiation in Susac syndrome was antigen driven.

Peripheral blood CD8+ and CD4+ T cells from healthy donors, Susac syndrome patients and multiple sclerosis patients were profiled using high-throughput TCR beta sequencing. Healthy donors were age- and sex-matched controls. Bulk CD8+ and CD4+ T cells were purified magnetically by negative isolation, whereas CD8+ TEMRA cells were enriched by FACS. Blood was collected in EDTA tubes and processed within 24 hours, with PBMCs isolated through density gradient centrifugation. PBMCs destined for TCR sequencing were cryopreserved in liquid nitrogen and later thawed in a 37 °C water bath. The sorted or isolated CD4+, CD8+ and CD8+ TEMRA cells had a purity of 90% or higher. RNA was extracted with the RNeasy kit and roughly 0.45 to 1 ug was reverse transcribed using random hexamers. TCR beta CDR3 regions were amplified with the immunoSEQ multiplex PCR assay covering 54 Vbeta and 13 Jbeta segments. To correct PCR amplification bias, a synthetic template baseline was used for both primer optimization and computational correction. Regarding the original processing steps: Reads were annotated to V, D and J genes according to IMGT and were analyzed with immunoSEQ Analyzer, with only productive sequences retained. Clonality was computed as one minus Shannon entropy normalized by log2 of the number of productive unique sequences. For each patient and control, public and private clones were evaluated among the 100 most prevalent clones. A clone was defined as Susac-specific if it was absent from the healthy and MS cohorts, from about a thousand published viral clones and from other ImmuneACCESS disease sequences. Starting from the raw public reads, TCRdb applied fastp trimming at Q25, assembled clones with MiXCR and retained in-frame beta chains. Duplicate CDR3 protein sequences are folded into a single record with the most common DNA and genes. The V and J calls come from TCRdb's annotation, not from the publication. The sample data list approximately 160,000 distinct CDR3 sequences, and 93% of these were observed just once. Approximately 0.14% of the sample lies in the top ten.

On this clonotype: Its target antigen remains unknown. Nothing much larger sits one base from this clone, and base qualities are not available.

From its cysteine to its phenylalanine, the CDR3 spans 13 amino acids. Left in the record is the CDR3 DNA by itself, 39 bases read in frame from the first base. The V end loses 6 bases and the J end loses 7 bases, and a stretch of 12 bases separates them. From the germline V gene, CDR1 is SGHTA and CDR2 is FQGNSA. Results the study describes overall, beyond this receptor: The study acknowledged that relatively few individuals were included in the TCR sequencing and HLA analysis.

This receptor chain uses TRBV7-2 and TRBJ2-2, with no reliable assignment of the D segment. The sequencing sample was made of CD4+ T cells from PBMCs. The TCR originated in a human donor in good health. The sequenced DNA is TGTGCCAGCAGTAAAAGAGGCCTCGGGGAGCTGTTTTTT. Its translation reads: CASSKRGLGELFF.